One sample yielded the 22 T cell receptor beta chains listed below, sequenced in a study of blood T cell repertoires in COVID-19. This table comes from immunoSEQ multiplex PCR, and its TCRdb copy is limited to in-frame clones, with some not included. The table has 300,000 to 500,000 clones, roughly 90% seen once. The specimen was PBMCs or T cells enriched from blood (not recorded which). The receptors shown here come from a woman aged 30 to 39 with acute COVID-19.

The CDR3 reads CASRADNQPQHF. In nucleotides, the CDR3 is TGTGCCAGCAGGGCAGACAATCAGCCCCAGCATTTT. The chain combines TRBV6-6 with TRBJ1-5; the D is unclear. The CDR3 runs to 12 residues. Germline V gene data show CDR1 as MNHNY and CDR2 as SVGAGI (reference sequence). The V and J ends lost 6 bases and 3 bases respectively, with 6 bases between them.

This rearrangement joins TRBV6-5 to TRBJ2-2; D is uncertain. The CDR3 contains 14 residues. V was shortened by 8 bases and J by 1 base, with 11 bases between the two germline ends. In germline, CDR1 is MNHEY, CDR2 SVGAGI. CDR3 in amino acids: CASVRDWNTGELFF. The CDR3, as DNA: TGTGCCAGCGTCAGAGACTGGAACACCGGGGAGCTGTTTTTT.

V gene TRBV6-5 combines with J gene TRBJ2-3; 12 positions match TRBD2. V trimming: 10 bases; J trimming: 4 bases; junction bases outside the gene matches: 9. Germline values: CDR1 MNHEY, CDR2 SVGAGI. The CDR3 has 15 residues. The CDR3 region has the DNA TGTGCCACCACTCCTAGCGGGGGGGCCCCAGATACGCAGTATTTT. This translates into CATTPSGGAPDTQYF.

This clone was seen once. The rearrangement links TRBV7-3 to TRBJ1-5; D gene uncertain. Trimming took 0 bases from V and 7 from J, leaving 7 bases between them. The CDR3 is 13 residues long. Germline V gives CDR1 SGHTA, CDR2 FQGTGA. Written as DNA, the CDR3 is TGTGCCAGCAGCTTAACCGTGGGCCAGCCCCAGCATTTT. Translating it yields CASSLTVGQPQHF.

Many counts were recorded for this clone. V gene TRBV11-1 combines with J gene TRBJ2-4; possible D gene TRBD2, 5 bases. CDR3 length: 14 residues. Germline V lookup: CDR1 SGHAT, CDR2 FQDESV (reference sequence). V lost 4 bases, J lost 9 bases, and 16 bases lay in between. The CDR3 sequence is CASSSIIGVSIQYF. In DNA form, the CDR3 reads TGTGCCAGCAGCTCTATTATCGGGGTCAGCATTCAGTACTTC.

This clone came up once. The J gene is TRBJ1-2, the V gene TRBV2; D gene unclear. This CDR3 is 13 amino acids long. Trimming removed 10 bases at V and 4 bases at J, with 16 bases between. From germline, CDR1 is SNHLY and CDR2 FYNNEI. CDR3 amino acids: CAIPGGRGYGYTF. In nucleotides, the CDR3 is TGTGCCATCCCAGGAGGCCGGGGCTATGGCTACACCTTC. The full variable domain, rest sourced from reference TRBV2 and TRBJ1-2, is EPEVTQTPSHQVTQMGQEVILRCVPISNHLYFYWYRQILGQKVEFLVSFYNNEISEKSEIFDDQFSVERPDGSNFTLKIRSTKLEDSAMYFCAIPGGRGYGYTFGSGTRLTVV.

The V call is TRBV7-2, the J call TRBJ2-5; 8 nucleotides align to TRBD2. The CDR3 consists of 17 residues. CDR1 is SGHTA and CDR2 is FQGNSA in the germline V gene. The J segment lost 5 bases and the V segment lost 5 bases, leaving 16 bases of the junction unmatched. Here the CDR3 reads CASSQSDGRGGHETQYF. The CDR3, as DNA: TGTGCCAGCAGCCAATCCGACGGCCGCGGGGGGCATGAGACCCAGTACTTC.

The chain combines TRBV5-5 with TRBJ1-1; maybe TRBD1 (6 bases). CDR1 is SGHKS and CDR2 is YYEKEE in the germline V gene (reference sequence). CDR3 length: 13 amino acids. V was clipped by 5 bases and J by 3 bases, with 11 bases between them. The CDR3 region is CASSLTGYTEAFF. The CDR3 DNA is TGTGCCAGCAGTCTAACAGGGTACACTGAAGCTTTCTTT.

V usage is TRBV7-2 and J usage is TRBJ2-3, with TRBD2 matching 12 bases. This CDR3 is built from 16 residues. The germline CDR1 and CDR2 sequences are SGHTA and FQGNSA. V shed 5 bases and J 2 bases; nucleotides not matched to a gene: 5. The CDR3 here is CASSATSGGNTDTQYF. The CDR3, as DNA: TGTGCCAGCAGCGCGACTAGCGGGGGTAACACAGATACGCAGTATTTT.

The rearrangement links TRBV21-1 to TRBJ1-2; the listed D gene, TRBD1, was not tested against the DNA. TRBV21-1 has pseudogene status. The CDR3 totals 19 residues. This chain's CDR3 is CASSKLHRDRGGTNYGYTF. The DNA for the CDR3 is TGTGCCAGCAGCAAACTACATCGGGACAGGGGGGGGACTAACTATGGCTACACCTTC.

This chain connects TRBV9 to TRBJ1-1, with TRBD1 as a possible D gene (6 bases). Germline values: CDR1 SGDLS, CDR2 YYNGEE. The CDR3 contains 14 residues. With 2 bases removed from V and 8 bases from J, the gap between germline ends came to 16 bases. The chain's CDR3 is CASSVRQSGTEAFF. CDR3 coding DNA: TGTGCCAGCAGCGTCCGGCAGTCTGGGACAGAAGCTTTCTTT.

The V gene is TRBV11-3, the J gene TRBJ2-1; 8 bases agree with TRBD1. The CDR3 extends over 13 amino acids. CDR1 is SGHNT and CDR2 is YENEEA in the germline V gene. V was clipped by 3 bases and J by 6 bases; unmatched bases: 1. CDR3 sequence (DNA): TGTGCCAGCAGCTTCGGGACAGGCAATGAGCAGTTCTTC. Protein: CASSFGTGNEQFF.

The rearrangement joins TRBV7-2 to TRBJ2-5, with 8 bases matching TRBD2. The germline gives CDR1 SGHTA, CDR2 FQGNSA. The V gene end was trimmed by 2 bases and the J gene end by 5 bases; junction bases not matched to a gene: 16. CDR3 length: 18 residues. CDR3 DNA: TGTGCCAGCAGCTTATCTTTGCGGGTGCGAGCGGGGGAGGAGACCCAGTACTTC. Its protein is CASSLSLRVRAGEETQYF.

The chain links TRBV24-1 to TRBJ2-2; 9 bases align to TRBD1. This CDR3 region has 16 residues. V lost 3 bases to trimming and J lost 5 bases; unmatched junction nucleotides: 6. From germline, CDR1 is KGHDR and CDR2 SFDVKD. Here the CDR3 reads CATSDPDRGRTGELFF. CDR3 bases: TGTGCCACCAGTGATCCAGACAGGGGGAGGACCGGGGAGCTGTTTTTT.

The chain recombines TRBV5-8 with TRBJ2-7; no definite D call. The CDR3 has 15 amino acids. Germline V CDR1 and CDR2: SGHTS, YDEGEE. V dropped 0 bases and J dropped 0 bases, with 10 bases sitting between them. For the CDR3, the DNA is TGTGCCAGCAGCTTGGGGCAGGCTGGCTCCTACGAGCAGTACTTC. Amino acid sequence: CASSLGQAGSYEQYF. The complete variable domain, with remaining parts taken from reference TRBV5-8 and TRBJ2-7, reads EAGVTQSPTHLIKTRGQQATLRCSPISGHTSVYWYQQALGLGLQFLLWYDEGEERNRGNFPPRFSGRQFPNYSSELNVNALELEDSALYLCASSLGQAGSYEQYFGPGTRLTVT.

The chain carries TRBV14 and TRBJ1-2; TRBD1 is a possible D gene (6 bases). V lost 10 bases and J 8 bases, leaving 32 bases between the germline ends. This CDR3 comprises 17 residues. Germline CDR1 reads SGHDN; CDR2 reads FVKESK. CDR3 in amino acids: CATGLSLRFTGLGGYTF. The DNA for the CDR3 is TGTGCCACCGGCCTATCCCTAAGGTTTACAGGGTTGGGCGGCTACACCTTC.

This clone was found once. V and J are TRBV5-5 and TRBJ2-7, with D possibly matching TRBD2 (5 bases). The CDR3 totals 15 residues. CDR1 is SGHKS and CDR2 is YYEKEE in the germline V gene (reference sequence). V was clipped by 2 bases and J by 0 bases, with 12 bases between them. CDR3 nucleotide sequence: TGTGCCAGCAGCTTTTTGGGCGGGCACTCCTACGAGCAGTACTTC. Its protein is CASSFLGGHSYEQYF.

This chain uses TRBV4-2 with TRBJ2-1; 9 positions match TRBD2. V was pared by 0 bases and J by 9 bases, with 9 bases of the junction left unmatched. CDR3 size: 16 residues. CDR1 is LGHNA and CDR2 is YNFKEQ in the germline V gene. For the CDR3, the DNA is TGTGCCAGCAGCCAAGAGTACGGCGGGGGGGTCAGTGAGCAGTTCTTC. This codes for CASSQEYGGGVSEQFF.

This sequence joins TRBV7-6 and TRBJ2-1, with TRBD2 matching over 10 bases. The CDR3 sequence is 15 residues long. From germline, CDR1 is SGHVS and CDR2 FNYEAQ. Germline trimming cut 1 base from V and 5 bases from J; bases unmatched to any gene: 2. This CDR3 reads CASSLVAGGHNEQFF. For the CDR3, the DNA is TGTGCCAGCAGCTTAGTAGCGGGGGGCCACAATGAGCAGTTCTTC.

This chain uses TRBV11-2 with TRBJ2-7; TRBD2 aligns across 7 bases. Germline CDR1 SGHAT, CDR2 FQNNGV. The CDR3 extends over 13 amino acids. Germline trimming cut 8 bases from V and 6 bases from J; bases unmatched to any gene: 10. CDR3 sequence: CASFYGGSGEQYF. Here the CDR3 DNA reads TGTGCCAGCTTTTACGGGGGGTCGGGCGAGCAGTACTTC.

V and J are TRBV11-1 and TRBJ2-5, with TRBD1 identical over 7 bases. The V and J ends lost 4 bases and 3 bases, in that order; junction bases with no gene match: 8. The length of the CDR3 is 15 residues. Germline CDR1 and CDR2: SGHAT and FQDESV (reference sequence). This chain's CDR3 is CASSSPVGQEETQYF. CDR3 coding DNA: TGTGCCAGCAGCTCTCCAGTAGGACAGGAAGAGACCCAGTACTTC.

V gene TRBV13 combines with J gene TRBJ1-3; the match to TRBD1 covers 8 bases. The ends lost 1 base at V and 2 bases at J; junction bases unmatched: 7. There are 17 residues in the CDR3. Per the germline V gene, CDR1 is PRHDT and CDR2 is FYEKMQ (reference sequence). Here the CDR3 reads CASSLAPGGGTGNTIYF. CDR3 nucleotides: TGTGCCAGCAGCTTAGCCCCAGGGGGCGGAACTGGAAACACCATATATTTT.